The clone carrying this T cell receptor (beta chain) was seen at least ten times. Its specificity is unknown. With iRepertoire HTBI primers and Arm-PCR of CDR3 regions, TCR beta libraries were built. TCRdb reanalysed the multiplex PCR reads using MiXCR and keeps one entry per CDR3 protein. The sample yields about 430,000 distinct CDR3 sequences, roughly a fifth seen once. The sample originates from a study of regulatory T cells in long-lasting Graves disease. Study as a whole: It was over 5 years of antithyroid drugs, with positive TSH receptor antibodies, that meant persistent Graves' disease. General study findings and limits: Persistent disease preferred TRBV28, TRBJ1-2 and TRBJ2-5; new disease, TRBV20-1 and TRBJ2-1. Investigators studied peripheral blood only, not thyroid tissue. A limited number of samples was an acknowledged limitation.

Time point here: persistent/refractory GD, antithyroid drugs over 5 years with positive TRAb. TCR sequences were obtained from RNA taken from PBMCs. V shed 0 bases and J shed 2 bases, with 8 bases lying between them. Germline V lookup: CDR1 SGHDT, CDR2 YYEEEE. This CDR3 is 14 amino acids long. Sequenced material: peripheral blood mononuclear cells (PBMCs), taken when the disease was refractory, from a patient treated with antithyroid drugs. The clonotype was recovered from a female donor with Graves disease. This chain uses TRBV5-6 with TRBJ2-5; D is possibly TRBD2 (6 bases). CDR3 loop: CASSLGGGQETQYF. Here the CDR3 DNA reads TGTGCCAGCAGCTTGGGTGGGGGGCAAGAGACCCAGTACTTC.